Below are 24 T cell receptor beta chains sequenced from a single sample in a study of T cells in Graves' hyperthyroidism and ophthalmopathy. Amplified TCR beta CDR3 regions came from RNA transcripts. Using the HTBI primer set, a first-round RT-PCR was run on the TCR CDR3. TCRdb reprocessed the multiplex PCR reads via MiXCR and lists one record per CDR3 protein. Of approximately 410,000 distinct CDR3 sequences in the sample, about an eighth were seen once. Input material: blood. Receptor source: a woman aged 18-30 years with Graves' hyperthyroidism.

This clonotype was detected many times. The rearrangement joins TRBV12-3 or TRBV12-4 to TRBJ1-4; tentative D call: TRBD1 (5 bases). The CDR3 has 14 residues. V gave up 6 bases and J gave up 5 bases, with 13 bases separating them. CDR3 loop: CASSPGTENEKLFF. CDR3 sequence (DNA): TGTGCCAGCAGCCCCGGGACGGAGAATGAAAAACTGTTTTTT.

This clonotype was found many times. V and J are TRBV3-1 and TRBJ2-2; D is ambiguous. The CDR3 totals 17 residues. Per the germline V gene, CDR1 is LGHDT and CDR2 is YNNKEL (reference sequence). V gave up 2 bases and J gave up 1 base, with 14 bases separating them. The CDR3 region has the DNA TGTGCCAGCAGCCAAAACACACAACGTAAGAACACCGGGGAGCTGTTTTTT. Amino acid sequence: CASSQNTQRKNTGELFF.

In its sample, this clonotype was seen many times. The chain combines TRBV13 with TRBJ1-1, with 8 bases that match TRBD1. In germline, CDR1 is PRHDT, CDR2 FYEKMQ (reference sequence). CDR3 size: 14 residues. After removal of 5 bases from V and 6 bases from J, the junction contained 8 bases not matched to a gene. CDR3 bases: TGTGCCAGCAGCACTCTGACAGGGGACCCTGAAGCTTTCTTT. Translated: CASSTLTGDPEAFF.

The V gene is TRBV7-8, the J gene TRBJ1-3; 9 nucleotides match TRBD1. There are 19 residues in the CDR3. V was clipped by 4 bases and J by 4 bases; unmatched bases: 17. CDR1 is SGHVS and CDR2 is FQNEAQ in the germline V gene. CDR3 DNA sequence: TGTGCCAGCAGCTCAGGGGTGGGACAGGGTTTTTCCGGCGGAAACACCATATATTTT. It is translated as CASSSGVGQGFSGGNTIYF.

The chain has TRBV7-6 and TRBJ2-7; 8 bases agree with TRBD1. The tail of the sequence fits TRBJ2-1 better, so the J call may be wrong. This CDR3 is 15 amino acids long. CDR1 is SGHVS, CDR2 FNYEAQ, per germline. CDR3 in amino acids: CASSNQDRGGYEQFF. The CDR3 DNA reads as TGTGCCAGCAGCAATCAAGACAGGGGCGGCTACGAGCAGTTCTTC.

In this sample, this clonotype turned up many times. The V and J genes are TRBV6-1 and TRBJ2-2; 9 bases align to TRBD1. Trimming removed 5 bases from V and 6 bases from J; junction bases left unmatched: 10. Looked up from germline, CDR1 is MNHNS and CDR2 is SASEGT. CDR3 length equals 16 residues. The CDR3 protein is CASSNIDRGAAGELFF. The CDR3, as DNA: TGTGCCAGCAGTAACATTGACAGGGGGGCGGCCGGGGAGCTGTTTTTT.

J is TRBJ1-6 and V is TRBV12-3 or TRBV12-4; D perhaps matches TRBD1 (6 bases). With 6 bases removed from V and 4 bases from J, the gap between germline ends came to 7 bases. The CDR3 runs 13 residues. CDR3 sequence: CASRQGYNSPLHF. DNA for the CDR3: TGTGCCAGCAGACAGGGTTATAATTCACCCCTCCACTTT.

This clonotype was seen only a few times. The chain carries TRBV4-1 and TRBJ2-7, with a weak D call TRBD2 (5 bases). V lost 0 bases to trimming and J lost 3 bases, with 15 bases between them. The CDR3 loop spans 16 amino acids. From germline, CDR1 is MGHRA and CDR2 YSYEKL. The CDR3 here is CASSQEKRAGNYEQYF. The CDR3 DNA reads as TGCGCCAGCAGCCAAGAAAAGAGGGCAGGCAACTACGAGCAGTACTTC.

Ten or more counts support this clonotype. This chain connects TRBV20-1 to TRBJ2-7, with 9 bases aligning to TRBD2. V lost 5 bases, J lost 4 bases, and 9 bases stayed unmatched. Germline V gives CDR1 DFQATT, CDR2 SNEGSKA (reference sequence). The CDR3 contains 14 residues. The CDR3 here is CSAPSTSGAYEQYF. The CDR3 bases are TGCAGTGCTCCATCGACTAGCGGAGCGTACGAGCAGTACTTC.

A note on this clonotype: Possible read error: a much larger clone is one base away. CDR3 amino acids: CSVAMRYGYTF. As DNA, the CDR3 is TGCAGCGTTGCGATGCGCTATGGCTACACCTTC. V gene TRBV29-1 combines with J gene TRBJ1-2, with D unresolved. Per germline, CDR1 SQVTM and CDR2 ANQGSEA. The CDR3 extends over 11 amino acids. The ends were cut back, 4 bases at V and 4 bases at J, with 7 bases in the middle. The complete variable domain, with remaining parts taken from reference TRBV29-1 and TRBJ1-2, reads SAVISQKPSRDICQRGTSLTIQCQVDSQVTMMFWYRQQPGQSLTLIATANQGSEATYESGFVIDKFPISRPNLTFSTLTVSNMSPEDSSIYLCSVAMRYGYTFGSGTRLTVV.

Ten or more counts support this clonotype. The chain joins TRBV6-4 to TRBJ2-1; TRBD2 matches 12 bases. The length of the CDR3 is 15 residues. After removal of 5 bases from V and 10 bases from J, the junction contained 9 bases not matched to a gene. Germline V lookup: CDR1 MRHNA, CDR2 SNTAGT. CDR3 nucleotides: TGTGCCAGCAGTAAAAGACTAGCGGGAGTAGGGGAGCAGTTCTTC. It encodes CASSKRLAGVGEQFF.

This clonotype showed up just a few times. The rearrangement joins TRBV15 to TRBJ1-5; 8 bases line up with TRBD1. The CDR3 extends over 17 amino acids. Germline trimming cut 5 bases from V and 0 bases from J; bases unmatched to any gene: 9. Germline V CDR1 and CDR2: LNHNV, YYDKDF (reference sequence). CDR3 residues: CATSPRTGRHSNQPQHF. The DNA for the CDR3 is TGTGCCACCAGCCCACGGACAGGGAGACATAGCAATCAGCCCCAGCATTTT.

The gene calls are TRBV6-1 and TRBJ2-2; possible D gene TRBD1, 6 bases. CDR1 MNHNS and CDR2 SASEGT come from the germline V gene. CDR3 length: 15 amino acids. V was cut by 7 bases and J by 6 bases, with 18 bases left in between. The CDR3 nucleotides are TGTGCCAGCACCGCCGCTTTCAACAGGGCCGGGGAGCTGTTTTTT. It encodes CASTAAFNRAGELFF.

Comments on this clonotype: A single base separates this from a much larger clone, so it may be a read error. The chain joins TRBV18 to TRBJ2-3, with D uncertain. CDR1 KGHSH and CDR2 LQKENI come from the germline V gene. The CDR3 totals 13 residues. The CDR3 DNA reads TGTGCCGGCTCACCACCGCTGGAAGATACGCAGTATTTT. Translating gives CAGSPPLEDTQYF.

This clonotype was recorded once. This rearrangement joins TRBV28 to TRBJ1-2; 7 bases line up with TRBD1. With V trimmed by 5 bases and J by 8 bases, 8 bases remained unmatched. Germline V lookup: CDR1 MDHEN, CDR2 SYDVKM. This CDR3 has 13 residues. The CDR3 here is CASSTSGTEGYTF. CDR3 nucleotide sequence: TGTGCCAGCAGTACCTCCGGGACAGAAGGCTACACCTTC.

This clonotype was recorded at least ten times. The rearrangement uses TRBV11-1 and TRBJ2-2, with D maybe TRBD1 (5 bases). Germline assignment: CDR1 SGHAT and CDR2 FQDESV (reference sequence). The CDR3 is 16 amino acids. Trimming removed 5 bases at V and 2 bases at J, with 15 bases between. DNA for the CDR3: TGTGCCAGCAGCCTCAGACAGACGGCCAACACCGGGGAGCTGTTTTTT. Its protein is CASSLRQTANTGELFF.

This clonotype has just a few counts. The gene calls are TRBV7-6 and TRBJ2-1; D may be TRBD2 (5 bases). V gave up 4 bases and J gave up 5 bases, with 15 bases separating them. Germline CDR1 is SGHVS and CDR2 is FNYEAQ. The length of the CDR3 is 15 residues. The CDR3 region has the DNA TGTGCCAGCAGCTCATGGGAGAGCGTGGACAATGAGCAGTTCTTC. Protein sequence: CASSSWESVDNEQFF.

This clonotype was seen repeatedly, ten times or more. The V gene is TRBV28, the J gene TRBJ2-7, with D possibly being TRBD1 or TRBD2 (6 bases each). The germline V gene encodes CDR1 MDHEN and CDR2 SYDVKM. This CDR3 has 14 residues. With 6 bases removed from V and 1 base from J, the gap between germline ends came to 13 bases. DNA of the CDR3: TGTGCCAGCAGCACCCGAGGGGGGTCCTACGAGCAGTACTTC. This sequence encodes CASSTRGGSYEQYF.

The rearrangement joins TRBV12-5 to TRBJ1-2; no definite D call. The germline CDR1 and CDR2 sequences are LGHNT and FRNRAP. Deletions cut 1 base from V and 4 bases from J, with 7 bases between. This CDR3 spans 13 amino acids. CDR3: CASGLDRSYGYTF. DNA for the CDR3: TGTGCTAGTGGTTTGGACAGATCCTATGGCTACACCTTC.

This clonotype was observed many times. This chain uses TRBV5-4 with TRBJ2-1; 8 bases are shared with TRBD2. Germline CDR1 and CDR2: SGHNT and YYREEE (reference sequence). V was pared by 3 bases and J by 9 bases, with 17 bases of the junction left unmatched. CDR3 length: 17 residues. CDR3 residues: CASSSELLAVGGGEQFF. The CDR3 region has the DNA TGTGCCAGCAGCTCAGAGCTACTAGCGGTAGGAGGTGGTGAGCAGTTCTTC.

There are many counts of this clonotype. The V call is TRBV3-1, the J call TRBJ2-1, with 13 bases lining up with TRBD2. Germline CDR1 LGHDT, CDR2 YNNKEL (reference sequence). After removal of 4 bases from V and 6 bases from J, the junction contained 3 bases not matched to a gene. This CDR3 has 15 amino acids. The CDR3 loop is CASSPRLAGGNEQFF. The CDR3 DNA sequence: TGTGCCAGCAGCCCCCGACTAGCGGGAGGCAATGAGCAGTTCTTC.

This chain joins TRBV19 and TRBJ1-4; D remains unclear. The CDR3 length is 13 residues. V shed 10 bases and J shed 6 bases, with 15 bases lying between them. Per the germline V gene, CDR1 is LNHDA and CDR2 is SQIVND (reference sequence). The CDR3 DNA reads TGTGCCAACCACCGGCGCGGGGATGAAAAACTGTTTTTT. Residues: CANHRRGDEKLFF.

Many counts were recorded for this clonotype. The chain couples TRBV12-3 or TRBV12-4 to TRBJ2-5, with 9 bases lining up with TRBD2. This CDR3 is built from 15 residues. With V trimmed by 3 bases and J by 4 bases, 6 bases remained unmatched. In nucleotides, the CDR3 is TGTGCCAGCAGTTTGGGCGGGAGGGTCCGAGAGACCCAGTACTTC. The encoded protein is CASSLGGRVRETQYF.

This clonotype was seen at least ten times. The V gene is TRBV30, the J gene TRBJ1-5; TRBD1 matches 9 bases. Losses at the gene ends were 4 bases for V and 4 bases for J; bases not matched to a gene: 5. The germline V gene encodes CDR1 GTSNPN and CDR2 SVGIG (reference sequence). This CDR3 has 14 amino acids. CDR3 in DNA: TGTGCCTGGAAGGGACAGGGTGGAAATCAGCCCCAGCATTTT. Its protein is CAWKGQGGNQPQHF.